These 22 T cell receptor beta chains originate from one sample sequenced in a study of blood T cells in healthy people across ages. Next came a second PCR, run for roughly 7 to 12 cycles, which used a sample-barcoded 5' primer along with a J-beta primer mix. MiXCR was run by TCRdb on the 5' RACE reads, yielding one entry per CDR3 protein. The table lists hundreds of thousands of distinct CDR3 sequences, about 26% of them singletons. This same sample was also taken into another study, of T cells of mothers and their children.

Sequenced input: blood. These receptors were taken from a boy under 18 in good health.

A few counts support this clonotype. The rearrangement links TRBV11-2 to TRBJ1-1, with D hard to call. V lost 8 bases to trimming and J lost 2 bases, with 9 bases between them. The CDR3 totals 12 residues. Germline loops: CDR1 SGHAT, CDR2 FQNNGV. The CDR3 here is CASLDLNTEAFF. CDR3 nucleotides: TGTGCCAGCTTAGATTTAAACACTGAAGCTTTCTTT.

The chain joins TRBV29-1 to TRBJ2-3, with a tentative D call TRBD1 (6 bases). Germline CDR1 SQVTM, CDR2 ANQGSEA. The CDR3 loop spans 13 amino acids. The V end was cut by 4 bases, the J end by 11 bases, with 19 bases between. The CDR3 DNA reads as TGCAGCGTTGGGGGGCGTCTCGAGTTGGGGCAGTATTTT. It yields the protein CSVGGRLELGQYF.

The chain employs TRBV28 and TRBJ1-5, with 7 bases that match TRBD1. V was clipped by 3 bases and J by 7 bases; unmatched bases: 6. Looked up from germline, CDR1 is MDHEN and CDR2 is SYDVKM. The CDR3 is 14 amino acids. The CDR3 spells CASSFGTAGQPQHF. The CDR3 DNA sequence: TGTGCCAGCAGTTTCGGGACAGCCGGACAGCCCCAGCATTTT.

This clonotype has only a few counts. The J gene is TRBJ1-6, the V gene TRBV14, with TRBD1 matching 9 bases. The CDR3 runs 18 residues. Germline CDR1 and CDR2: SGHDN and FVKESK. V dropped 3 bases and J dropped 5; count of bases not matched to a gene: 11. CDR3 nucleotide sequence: TGTGCCAGCAGCCATAGTTTGACCGGGACAGGGAATAATTCACCCCTCCACTTT. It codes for CASSHSLTGTGNNSPLHF.

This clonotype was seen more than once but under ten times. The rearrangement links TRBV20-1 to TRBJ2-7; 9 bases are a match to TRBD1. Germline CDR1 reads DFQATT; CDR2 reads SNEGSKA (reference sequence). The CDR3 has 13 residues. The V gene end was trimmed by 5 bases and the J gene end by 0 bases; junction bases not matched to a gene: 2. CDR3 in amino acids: CSAGTGLSYEQYF. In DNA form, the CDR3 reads TGCAGTGCTGGGACAGGGCTCTCCTACGAGCAGTACTTC.

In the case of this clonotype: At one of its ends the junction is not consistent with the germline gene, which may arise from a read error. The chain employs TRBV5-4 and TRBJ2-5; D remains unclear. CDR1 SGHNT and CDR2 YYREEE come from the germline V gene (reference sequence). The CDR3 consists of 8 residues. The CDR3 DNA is TGTGCCAGCAGCCCCCCGGACTTC. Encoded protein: CASSPPDF.

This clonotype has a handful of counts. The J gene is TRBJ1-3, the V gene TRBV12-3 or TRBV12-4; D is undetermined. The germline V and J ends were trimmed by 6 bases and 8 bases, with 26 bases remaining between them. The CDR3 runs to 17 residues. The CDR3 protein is CASSVQRVIRSIDTIYF. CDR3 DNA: TGTGCCAGCAGCGTTCAGCGGGTAATAAGATCTATAGACACCATATATTTT.

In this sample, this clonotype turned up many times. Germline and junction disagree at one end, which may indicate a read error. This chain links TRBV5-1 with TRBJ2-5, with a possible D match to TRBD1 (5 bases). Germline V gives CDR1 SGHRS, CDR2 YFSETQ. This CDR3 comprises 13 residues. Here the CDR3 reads CASSFPGQETQYF. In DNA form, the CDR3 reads TGTGCCAGCAGTTTCCCAGGGCAAGAGACCCAGTACTTC.

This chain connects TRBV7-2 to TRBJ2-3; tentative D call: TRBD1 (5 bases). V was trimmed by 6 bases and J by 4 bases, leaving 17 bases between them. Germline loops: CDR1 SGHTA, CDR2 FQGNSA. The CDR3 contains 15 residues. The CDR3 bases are TGTGCCAGCAGTCCCCCCGACAGAAGACCAGATACGCAGTATTTT. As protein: CASSPPDRRPDTQYF.

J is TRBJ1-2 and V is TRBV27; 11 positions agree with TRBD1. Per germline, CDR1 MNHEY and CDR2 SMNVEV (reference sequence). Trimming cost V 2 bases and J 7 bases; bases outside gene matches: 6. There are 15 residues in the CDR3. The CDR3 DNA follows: TGTGCCAGCAGTTTAGGGGGACAGGGGGATGGTGGCTACACCTTC. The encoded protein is CASSLGGQGDGGYTF.

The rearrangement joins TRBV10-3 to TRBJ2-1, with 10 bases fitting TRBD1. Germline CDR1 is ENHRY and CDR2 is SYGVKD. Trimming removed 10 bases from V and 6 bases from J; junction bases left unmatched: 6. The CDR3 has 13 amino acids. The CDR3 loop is CATTRDRGNEQFF. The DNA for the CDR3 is TGTGCCACCACCAGGGACAGGGGCAATGAGCAGTTCTTC.

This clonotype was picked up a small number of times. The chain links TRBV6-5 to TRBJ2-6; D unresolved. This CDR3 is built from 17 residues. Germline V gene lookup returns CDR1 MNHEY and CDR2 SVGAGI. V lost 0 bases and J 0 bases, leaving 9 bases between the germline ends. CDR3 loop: CASSYSWPGSGANVLTF. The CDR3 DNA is TGTGCCAGCAGTTACTCGTGGCCTGGCTCTGGGGCCAACGTCCTGACTTTC.

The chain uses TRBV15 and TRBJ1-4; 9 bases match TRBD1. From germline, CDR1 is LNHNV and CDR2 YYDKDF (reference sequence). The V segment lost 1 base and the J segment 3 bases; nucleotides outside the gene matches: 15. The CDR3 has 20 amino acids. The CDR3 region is CATSRAPQGALDVANEKLFF. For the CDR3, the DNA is TGTGCCACCAGCAGAGCGCCACAGGGGGCCCTCGACGTGGCTAATGAAAAACTGTTTTTT.

The CDR3 region is CASSEEPTLEQFF. CDR3 sequence (DNA): TGTGCCAGCTCCGAAGAGCCTACCTTGGAGCAGTTCTTC. This chain links TRBV2 with TRBJ2-1; D not certain. The ends were cut back, 8 bases at V and 10 bases at J, with 18 bases in the middle. Germline CDR1 is SNHLY and CDR2 is FYNNEI. The CDR3 length is 13 residues.

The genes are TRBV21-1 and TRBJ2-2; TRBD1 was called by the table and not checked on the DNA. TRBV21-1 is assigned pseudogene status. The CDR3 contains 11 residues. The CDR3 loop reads CASPRSGELFF. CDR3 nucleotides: TGTGCCAGTCCCCGGTCCGGGGAGCTGTTTTTT.

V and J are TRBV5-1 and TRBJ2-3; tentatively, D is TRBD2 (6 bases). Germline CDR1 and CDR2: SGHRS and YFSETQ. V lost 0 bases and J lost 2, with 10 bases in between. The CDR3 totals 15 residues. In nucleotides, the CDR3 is TGCGCCAGCAGCTTGGAGGCGGGGAACACAGATACGCAGTATTTT. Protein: CASSLEAGNTDTQYF.

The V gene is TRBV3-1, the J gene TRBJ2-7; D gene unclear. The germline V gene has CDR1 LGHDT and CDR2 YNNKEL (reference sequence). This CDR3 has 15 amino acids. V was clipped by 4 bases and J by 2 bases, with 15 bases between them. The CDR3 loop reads CASSREASRAYEQYF. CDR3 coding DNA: TGTGCCAGCAGCCGGGAAGCTTCCCGAGCCTACGAGCAGTACTTC.

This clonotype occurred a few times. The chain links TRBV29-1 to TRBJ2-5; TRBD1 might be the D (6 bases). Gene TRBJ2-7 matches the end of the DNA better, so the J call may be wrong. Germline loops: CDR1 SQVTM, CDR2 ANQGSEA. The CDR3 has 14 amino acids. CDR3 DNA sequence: TGCAGCGTCCACGGACAGCCGGGCTCCTACGAGCAGTACTTC. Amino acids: CSVHGQPGSYEQYF.

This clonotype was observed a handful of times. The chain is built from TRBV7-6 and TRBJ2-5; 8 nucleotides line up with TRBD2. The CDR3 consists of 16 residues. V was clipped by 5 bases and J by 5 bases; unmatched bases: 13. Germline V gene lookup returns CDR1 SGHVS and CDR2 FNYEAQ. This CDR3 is CASSPTIGGAGETQYF. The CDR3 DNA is TGTGCCAGCAGCCCCACGATCGGGGGGGCCGGGGAGACCCAGTACTTC.

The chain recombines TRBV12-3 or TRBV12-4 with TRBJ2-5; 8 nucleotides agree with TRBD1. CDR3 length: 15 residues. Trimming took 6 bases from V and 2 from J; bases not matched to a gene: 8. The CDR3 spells CASSRRQGQQETQYF. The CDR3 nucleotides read TGTGCCAGCAGCCGTCGACAGGGGCAACAAGAGACCCAGTACTTC.

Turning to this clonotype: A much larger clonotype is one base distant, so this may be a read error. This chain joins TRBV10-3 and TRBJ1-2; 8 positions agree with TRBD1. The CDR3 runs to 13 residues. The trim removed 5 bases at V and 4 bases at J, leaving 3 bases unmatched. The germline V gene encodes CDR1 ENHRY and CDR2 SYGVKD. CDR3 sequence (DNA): TGTGCCATCAGTTTGACAGGGGTCTATGGCTACACCTTC. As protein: CAISLTGVYGYTF.

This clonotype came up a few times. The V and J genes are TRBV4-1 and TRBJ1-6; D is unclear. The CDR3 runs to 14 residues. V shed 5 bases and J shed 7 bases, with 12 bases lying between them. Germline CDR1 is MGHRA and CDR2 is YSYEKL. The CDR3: CASSSPTANSPLHF. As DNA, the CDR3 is TGCGCCAGCAGCTCTCCCACAGCGAATTCACCCCTCCACTTT.